This entry lists 7 T cell receptor beta chains sequenced from one sample in a study of control samples from healthy donors and cancer patients. Generated by immunoSEQ multiplex PCR, the TCRdb table keeps only in-frame clones and is missing some. The table includes 65,000 to 100,000 clones, 80% to 90% detected once. The specimen sequenced was blood. Receptors originate from a man aged 50-59 years in good health.

The chain joins TRBV5-1 to TRBJ2-7, with 10 bases matching TRBD2. With 4 bases clipped from V and 5 bases from J, the junction kept 12 bases outside the gene matches. In germline, CDR1 is SGHRS, CDR2 YFSETQ. The CDR3 runs to 16 residues. The CDR3 DNA is TGCGCCAGCAGCCACACTAGCGGGAAAAAGGGTGACGAGCAGTACTTC. Encoded protein: CASSHTSGKKGDEQYF.

The chain joins TRBV11-3 to TRBJ2-7; 7 bases match TRBD1. V shed 0 bases, J shed 3 bases, and the junction held 5 bases outside the gene matches. The CDR3 consists of 15 residues. The germline CDR1 and CDR2 sequences are SGHNT and YENEEA. CDR3 nucleotides: TGTGCCAGCAGCTTAGAACAGGGGATATACTACGAGCAGTACTTC. Its protein product is CASSLEQGIYYEQYF.

The chain carries TRBV6-5 and TRBJ2-1; 12 bases map to TRBD2. The CDR3 spans 16 residues. Germline CDR1 is MNHEY and CDR2 is SVGAGI. The V segment lost 4 bases and the J segment 5 bases; nucleotides outside the gene matches: 6. The CDR3 sequence is CASSSLLAGGNNEQFF. In nucleotides, the CDR3 is TGTGCCAGCAGTTCTTTACTAGCGGGGGGAAACAATGAGCAGTTCTTC.

The chain carries TRBV5-1 and TRBJ2-7; TRBD1 matches at 7 bases. Germline V CDR1 and CDR2: SGHRS, YFSETQ. The length of the CDR3 is 14 residues. The junction had 5 bases not matched to a gene; V was cut back by 3 bases and J by 2 bases. CDR3 loop: CASSSGTATYEQYF. The DNA of the CDR3 is TGCGCCAGCAGCTCCGGGACAGCTACCTACGAGCAGTACTTC.

On this clone: An end of the junction does not agree with germline; a read error may underlie this. CDR3 DNA sequence: TGTGCCAGCAGTTCGGGCGGCAGCCGTATTTTT. Translation: CASSSGGSRIF. This chain joins TRBV12-3 or TRBV12-4 and TRBJ2-2; D is unresolved. The CDR3 is 11 amino acids.

This chain links TRBV28 with TRBJ1-5; TRBD1 is a possible D gene (6 bases). V lost 6 bases to trimming and J lost 6 bases, with 27 bases between them. CDR1 is MDHEN and CDR2 is SYDVKM in the germline V gene. The CDR3 runs to 18 residues. The CDR3 sequence is CASRPTQWDGGGVQPQHF. Here the CDR3 DNA reads TGTGCCAGCAGGCCCACTCAATGGGACGGTGGGGGCGTTCAGCCCCAGCATTTT.

This clone was seen repeatedly, ten times or more. In nucleotides, the CDR3 is TGTGCCATCAGTGAGTCGCAGAGGGGCTGGTTCCAGCATTTT. This gives the protein CAISESQRGWFQHF. The gene calls are TRBV10-3 and TRBJ1-5; TRBD1 might be the D (5 bases). The CDR3 extends over 14 amino acids. The ends were cut back, 0 bases at V and 12 bases at J, with 15 bases in the middle. Germline loops: CDR1 ENHRY, CDR2 SYGVKD.